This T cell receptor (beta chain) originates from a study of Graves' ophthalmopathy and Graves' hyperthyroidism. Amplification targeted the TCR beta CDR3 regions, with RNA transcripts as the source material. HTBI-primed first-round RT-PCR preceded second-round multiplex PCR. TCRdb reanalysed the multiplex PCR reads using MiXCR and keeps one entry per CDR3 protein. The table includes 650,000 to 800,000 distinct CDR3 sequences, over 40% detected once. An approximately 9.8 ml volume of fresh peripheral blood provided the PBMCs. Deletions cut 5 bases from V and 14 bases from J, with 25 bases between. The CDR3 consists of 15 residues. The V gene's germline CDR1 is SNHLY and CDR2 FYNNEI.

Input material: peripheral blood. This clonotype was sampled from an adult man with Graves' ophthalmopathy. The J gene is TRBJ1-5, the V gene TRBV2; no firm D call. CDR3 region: CASSFTAGKGRHEHF. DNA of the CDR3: TGTGCCAGCAGTTTCACGGCGGGGAAGGGTCGGCACGAGCATTTT.